The 15 T cell receptor beta chains reported below all come from one sample, sequenced in a study of shared clonotypes between healthy human individuals. Clones were sequenced by immunoSEQ multiplex PCR, and TCRdb holds only the in-frame ones, with some missing. The table records about 690,000 clones, about 90% of them present only once. Sequenced: memory CD8+ T cells from PBMCs. Specified subset: CD45RO+ cells pooled with CCR7-negative TemRA cells. These receptors came from a man aged 18-30 years in good health. Some clones in this sample may be carry-over from other donors' samples.

This chain uses TRBV7-2 with TRBJ1-1; TRBD1 agrees at 8 bases. The trim removed 5 bases at V and 7 bases at J, leaving 9 bases unmatched. This CDR3 is built from 14 residues. The V gene's germline CDR1 is SGHTA and CDR2 FQGNSA. As DNA, the CDR3 is TGTGCCAGCAGCACCAACAGGGGGGTGGTTGAAGCTTTCTTT. It yields the protein CASSTNRGVVEAFF.

The V and J genes are TRBV28 and TRBJ2-1, with 12 bases fitting TRBD2. CDR3 length: 17 amino acids. Germline assignment: CDR1 MDHEN and CDR2 SYDVKM. The junction had 10 bases not matched to a gene; V was cut back by 3 bases and J by 7 bases. The chain's CDR3 is CASSFPGGLAGLNEQFF. The CDR3 nucleotides are TGTGCCAGCAGTTTCCCCGGAGGACTAGCGGGATTGAATGAGCAGTTCTTC.

As for this clone: This CDR3 is also generated by other DNA sequences in the sample. The genes are TRBV27 and TRBJ2-7; D is perhaps TRBD2 (5 bases). The CDR3 consists of 14 residues. Looked up from germline, CDR1 is MNHEY and CDR2 is SMNVEV (reference sequence). The V gene lost 3 bases and the J gene lost 0 bases, with 9 bases spanning the gap. The CDR3 reads CASSFSGSSYEQYF. The CDR3 region has the DNA TGTGCCAGCAGTTTTTCGGGGAGCTCCTACGAGCAGTACTTC.

This clone was picked up many times. The chain has TRBV5-6 and TRBJ1-2; 10 bases line up with TRBD1. This CDR3 is built from 13 residues. From germline, CDR1 is SGHDT and CDR2 YYEEEE. V shed 7 bases, J shed 4 bases, and the junction held 4 bases outside the gene matches. CDR3 sequence reads: CASCGQGGYGYTF. CDR3 bases: TGTGCCAGCTGTGGACAGGGGGGCTATGGCTACACCTTC. Variable domain in full (rest from reference TRBV5-6 and TRBJ1-2): DAGVTQSPTHLIKTRGQQVTLRCSPKSGHDTVSWYQQALGQGPQFIFQYYEEEERQRGNFPDRFSGHQFPNYSSELNVNALLLGDSALYLCASCGQGGYGYTFGSGTRLTVV.

This clone was detected only once. V usage is TRBV6-6 and J usage is TRBJ1-4, with 7 bases that match TRBD1. Germline values: CDR1 MNHNY, CDR2 SVGAGI (reference sequence). The CDR3 consists of 16 residues. V lost 2 bases and J lost 7; bases outside the gene matches: 10. CDR3 nucleotide sequence: TGTGCCAGCAGTTACAATCGAGGGGGCGCGAGTGAAAAACTGTTTTTT. Translating gives CASSYNRGGASEKLFF.

The chain is built from TRBV5-5 and TRBJ1-5; D call uncertain. The CDR3 is 13 residues long. Germline V gives CDR1 SGHKS, CDR2 YYEKEE (reference sequence). Trimming pared 3 bases from V and 6 bases from J, leaving 10 bases between. This chain's CDR3 is CASSWELTQPQHF. CDR3 nucleotides: TGTGCCAGCAGCTGGGAGCTAACTCAGCCCCAGCATTTT.

This clone appeared many times. The chain uses TRBV19 and TRBJ1-1; D unresolved. Trimming took off 8 bases at V and 2 bases at J, with 21 bases between the two ends. This CDR3 contains 16 residues. The germline gives CDR1 LNHDA, CDR2 SQIVND (reference sequence). CDR3 region: CASFMSRSADNTEAFF. The CDR3 DNA is TGTGCCAGTTTTATGTCTCGGTCCGCCGACAACACTGAAGCTTTCTTT.

The CDR3 reads CASSESGTSLVSYF. DNA for the CDR3: TGTGCCAGCAGCGAGTCCGGGACTAGCCTGGTTTCTTACTTC. The chain combines TRBV9 with TRBJ2-5; 9 bases are shared with TRBD2. V trimming: 3 bases; J trimming: 14 bases; junction bases outside the gene matches: 14. The CDR3 is made up of 14 amino acids. The germline V gene encodes CDR1 SGDLS and CDR2 YYNGEE.

Of note for this clone: The same CDR3 can be traced to other DNA sequences in this sample. The chain combines TRBV30 with TRBJ2-1; D is possibly TRBD2 (7 bases). Germline CDR1 is GTSNPN and CDR2 is SVGIG (reference sequence). This CDR3 is 12 amino acids long. The V gene lost 5 bases and the J gene lost 4 bases, with 9 bases spanning the gap. The CDR3 is CAWGRGYNEQFF. The DNA for the CDR3 is TGTGCCTGGGGGAGGGGGTACAATGAGCAGTTCTTC.

The CDR3 is CASSPWGAPSLAKNIQYF. CDR3 nucleotides: TGTGCCAGCTCACCATGGGGGGCCCCATCTCTAGCCAAAAACATTCAGTACTTC. V usage is TRBV18 and J usage is TRBJ2-4, with D perhaps TRBD1 or TRBD2 (6 bases each). CDR3 size: 18 residues. Germline V gene data show CDR1 as KGHSH and CDR2 as LQKENI. V shed 2 bases and J shed 0 bases, with 17 bases lying between them.

The chain carries TRBV6-5 and TRBJ2-1; 7 bases align to TRBD2. The CDR3 has 12 residues. CDR1 and CDR2 from the germline V gene are MNHEY and SVGAGI. Unmatched junction bases numbered 3, after V lost 9 bases and J lost 4 bases. The CDR3 DNA is TGTGCCAGTTGGGAGGGATACAATGAGCAGTTCTTC. As protein: CASWEGYNEQFF.

This chain joins TRBV18 and TRBJ1-5; D not resolved. CDR1 is KGHSH and CDR2 is LQKENI in the germline V gene. The CDR3 covers 17 residues. The germline V and J ends were trimmed by 3 bases and 4 bases, with 19 bases remaining between them. CDR3 residues: CASSPGQNSPGNQPQHF. CDR3 DNA sequence: TGTGCCAGCTCACCGGGTCAGAACAGCCCAGGAAATCAGCCCCAGCATTTT. Looking up the rest from reference TRBV18 and TRBJ1-5 gives the full variable domain: NAGVMQNPRHLVRRRGQEARLRCSPMKGHSHVYWYRQLPEEGLKFMVYLQKENIIDESGMPKERFSAEFPKEGPSILRIQQVVRGDSAAYFCASSPGQNSPGNQPQHFGDGTRLSIL.

This clone was detected only a few times. The gene calls are TRBV4-1 and TRBJ1-1; the D gene is possibly TRBD1 (5 bases). CDR3 length: 14 amino acids. Per germline, CDR1 MGHRA and CDR2 YSYEKL. Between the trimmed V and J ends, which lost 4 bases and 4 bases, there was a span of 13 bases. The CDR3 sequence is CASSPRTSFTEAFF. The DNA for the CDR3 is TGCGCCAGCAGCCCACGGACATCGTTCACTGAAGCTTTCTTT.

The V gene is TRBV5-1, the J gene TRBJ2-7; D is tentatively TRBD1 or TRBD2 (5 bases each). CDR3 size: 15 residues. V lost 1 base and J 4 bases, leaving 15 bases between the germline ends. Germline loops: CDR1 SGHRS, CDR2 YFSETQ. CDR3 in DNA: TGCGCCAGCAGCTTGTCAGTGGGAGAGGGGTACGAGCAGTACTTC. Protein sequence: CASSLSVGEGYEQYF. Combining the CDR3 with reference TRBV5-1 and TRBJ2-7 gives the whole variable domain KAGVTQTPRYLIKTRGQQVTLSCSPISGHRSVSWYQQTPGQGLQFLFEYFSETQRNKGNFPGRFSGRQFSNSRSEMNVSTLELGDSALYLCASSLSVGEGYEQYFGPGTRLTVT.

This rearrangement joins TRBV19 to TRBJ1-1; 8 positions agree with TRBD1. The germline CDR1 and CDR2 sequences are LNHDA and SQIVND (reference sequence). Losses at the gene ends were 10 bases for V and 0 bases for J; bases not matched to a gene: 16. The CDR3 loop spans 17 amino acids. The CDR3 reads CATYSGPGTGLNTEAFF. The CDR3 DNA reads TGTGCCACCTATTCAGGTCCCGGGACAGGTTTGAACACTGAAGCTTTCTTT.